A single sample gave rise to the 18 T cell receptor beta chains below, sequenced in a study of Graves' ophthalmopathy and Graves' hyperthyroidism. Using RNA transcripts, the TCR beta CDR3 regions were amplified. Second-round multiplex PCR followed a first-round RT-PCR using HTBI primers. TCRdb re-derived calls from the multiplex PCR reads in MiXCR, one entry per CDR3 protein. The sample holds some 39,000 distinct CDR3 sequences, roughly 50% seen once. The sample consisted of peripheral blood. The receptors shown here come from an adult woman with stable Graves' hyperthyroidism.

V usage is TRBV11-3 and J usage is TRBJ2-5; 16 bases fit TRBD2. CDR1 is SGHNT, CDR2 YENEEA, per germline. V was pared by 5 bases and J by 7 bases, with 7 bases of the junction left unmatched. There are 16 residues in the CDR3. CDR3 DNA: TGTGCCAGCAGCACCGGGACTAGCGGGAGGGTCATGACCCAGTACTTC. Encoded protein: CASSTGTSGRVMTQYF.

Note on this clonotype: The junction shows a germline mismatch at one end, possibly a read error. The J gene is TRBJ2-6, the V gene TRBV19, with D perhaps matching TRBD1 (5 bases). The CDR3 runs to 16 residues. Germline loops: CDR1 LNHDA, CDR2 SQIVND (reference sequence). The CDR3 loop reads CASSPYDNSGANVLTF. The DNA for the CDR3 is TGTGCCAGTAGTCCTTACGATAACTCTGGGGCCAACGTCCTGACCTTC.

Points on this clonotype: At one of its ends the junction is not consistent with the germline gene, which may arise from a read error. The V call is TRBV19, the J call TRBJ2-7; D call uncertain. The CDR3 is made up of 11 amino acids. Germline values: CDR1 LNHDA, CDR2 SQIVND (reference sequence). The CDR3 nucleotides are TGTGCCAGTAGTCAGGCGGACGAGCTGCACTTC. Translation: CASSQADELHF.

CDR3 nucleotides: TGTGCCAGCAGCTTAGCGCCGGCTAGCGGGAGCCTCGAGCAGTACTTC. Translation: CASSLAPASGSLEQYF. The gene calls are TRBV7-8 and TRBJ2-7; 10 bases map to TRBD2. J gave up 6 bases and V 0 bases, and 8 bases lay outside the gene matches. Germline CDR1 SGHVS, CDR2 FQNEAQ. CDR3 length: 16 amino acids.

The rearrangement links TRBV29-1 to TRBJ1-2, with 9 bases matching TRBD1. This CDR3 region has 12 residues. V shed 7 bases and J 8 bases; nucleotides not matched to a gene: 8. Germline assignment: CDR1 SQVTM and CDR2 ANQGSEA. CDR3 protein: CSAWTGEGGYTF. In DNA, the CDR3 is TGCAGCGCCTGGACAGGGGAGGGAGGCTACACCTTC.

This clonotype was observed at least ten times. CDR3 loop: CASSPTPQESLYGYTF. The CDR3 nucleotides read TGTGCCAGCAGCCCCACACCACAGGAGAGCCTCTATGGCTACACCTTC. The chain carries TRBV9 and TRBJ1-2, with D tentatively TRBD1 (5 bases). The CDR3 consists of 16 residues. CDR1 SGDLS and CDR2 YYNGEE come from the germline V gene. V dropped 4 bases and J dropped 4 bases, with 20 bases sitting between them.

The chain links TRBV7-2 to TRBJ2-7; D not resolved. Germline V gene sequence: CDR1 SGHTA, CDR2 FQGNSA. The V end lost 3 bases, the J end lost 2 bases, and 8 bases lay between the germline ends. This CDR3 contains 13 residues. The CDR3 sequence is CASSFATPYEQYF. CDR3 DNA: TGTGCCAGCAGCTTTGCGACCCCCTACGAGCAGTACTTC. The variable domain in full, with the rest retrieved from reference TRBV7-2 and TRBJ2-7, is GAGVSQSPSNKVTEKGKDVELRCDPISGHTALYWYRQSLGQGLEFLIYFQGNSAPDKSGLPSDRFSAERTGGSVSTLTIQRTQQEDSAVYLCASSFATPYEQYFGPGTRLTVT.

Comments on this clonotype: One junction end does not reproduce the germline sequence, and a read error may be involved. The chain carries TRBV10-3 and TRBJ2-7; D remains ambiguous. This CDR3 spans 15 amino acids. CDR1 ENHRY and CDR2 SYGVKD come from the germline V gene. CDR3: CASSLELLSSYEQYF. The CDR3 DNA reads TGTGCCAGCAGTTTAGAGCTCCTGAGCTCCTACGAGCAGTACTTC.

In its sample, this clonotype was seen many times. The V gene is TRBV4-1, the J gene TRBJ2-5; a weak D match, TRBD2 (5 bases). The length of the CDR3 is 16 residues. V lost 1 base and J lost 2, with 14 bases in between. Looked up from germline, CDR1 is MGHRA and CDR2 is YSYEKL. CDR3 sequence reads: CASSQGLARIQETQYF. The CDR3 region has the DNA TGCGCCAGCAGCCAAGGGCTAGCCCGAATTCAAGAGACCCAGTACTTC.

This clonotype was recorded many times. V gene TRBV27 combines with J gene TRBJ1-2; D might be TRBD1 (5 bases). Trimming cost V 1 base and J 6 bases, with 9 bases left between them. Germline CDR1 is MNHEY and CDR2 is SMNVEV (reference sequence). This CDR3 has 13 amino acids. The CDR3 bases are TGTGCCAGCAGTTTATGGGGAGGGGATGGCTACACCTTC. This codes for CASSLWGGDGYTF.

This chain joins TRBV7-6 and TRBJ2-2; D is possibly TRBD1 (5 bases). The CDR3 contains 15 residues. Germline lookup yields CDR1 SGHVS and CDR2 FNYEAQ. V was trimmed by 5 bases and J by 2 bases, leaving 12 bases between them. The CDR3 nucleotides read TGTGCCAGCAGCCCCCAGGGATTCAACACCGGGGAGCTGTTTTTT. It yields the protein CASSPQGFNTGELFF.

This clonotype is labeled medium-sized (0.01 to 0.1%). The V gene is TRBV29-1, the J gene TRBJ2-7, with D possibly TRBD2 on 5 matching bases. Germline loops: CDR1 SQVTM, CDR2 ANQGSEA. Deletions cut 4 bases from V and 3 bases from J, with 13 bases between. The CDR3 loop spans 13 amino acids. DNA for the CDR3: TGCAGCGTTGGACTATCTCGGCACTACGAGCAGTACTTC. This gives the protein CSVGLSRHYEQYF.

There are a few counts of this clonotype. This rearrangement joins TRBV2 to TRBJ2-5; 9 bases agree with TRBD1. With 6 bases clipped from V and 7 bases from J, the junction kept 9 bases outside the gene matches. This CDR3 spans 14 amino acids. Looked up from germline, CDR1 is SNHLY and CDR2 is FYNNEI. CDR3 in amino acids: CASRNGDRVGTQYF. CDR3 bases: TGTGCCAGCAGAAATGGGGACAGGGTCGGGACCCAGTACTTC. Full variable domain (missing parts from reference TRBV2 and TRBJ2-5): EPEVTQTPSHQVTQMGQEVILRCVPISNHLYFYWYRQILGQKVEFLVSFYNNEISEKSEIFDDQFSVERPDGSNFTLKIRSTKLEDSAMYFCASRNGDRVGTQYFGPGTRLLVL.

This sequence joins TRBV29-1 and TRBJ1-1, with D unclear. Germline V lookup: CDR1 SQVTM, CDR2 ANQGSEA. The CDR3 loop spans 12 amino acids. Trimming removed 8 bases at V and 3 bases at J, with 13 bases between. The CDR3 DNA is TGCAGCAGTTACCGGGGTGACACTGAAGCTTTCTTT. Its protein is CSSYRGDTEAFF.

About this clonotype: A much larger clone differs from this one at a single base, so this may be a read error. The gene calls are TRBV10-3 and TRBJ1-5; 8 nucleotides align to TRBD1. The V segment lost 10 bases and the J segment 3 bases; nucleotides outside the gene matches: 5. Germline-derived CDR1 and CDR2 are ENHRY and SYGVKD. The CDR3 length is 13 residues. CDR3 region: CASQGQANQPQHF. CDR3 coding DNA: TGTGCCAGCCAGGGACAGGCCAATCAGCCCCAGCATTTT.

The table lists this clonotype with a count of one. V gene TRBV12-3 or TRBV12-4 combines with J gene TRBJ1-1, with 8 bases aligning to TRBD1. The CDR3 is 13 amino acids. Unmatched junction bases numbered 5, after V lost 3 bases and J lost 8 bases. The CDR3 DNA is TGTGCCAGCAGTTTCGGGACAGGAATGGAAGCTTTCTTT. It codes for CASSFGTGMEAFF.

In its sample, this clonotype was seen many times. The chain carries TRBV6-1 and TRBJ2-7; D is possibly TRBD1 (5 bases). V gave up 5 bases and J gave up 1 base, with 12 bases separating them. There are 14 residues in the CDR3. Germline loops: CDR1 MNHNS, CDR2 SASEGT. The CDR3 bases are TGTGCCAGCAGTTCGAGACAGCTGTCCTACGAGCAGTACTTC. It yields the protein CASSSRQLSYEQYF.

This clonotype was seen many times. The genes are TRBV5-1 and TRBJ1-2, with a weak D call TRBD1 (6 bases). This CDR3 region has 14 residues. CDR1 is SGHRS, CDR2 YFSETQ, per germline. Trimming took off 0 bases at V and 2 bases at J, with 8 bases between the two ends. The CDR3 reads CASSLEQGNYGYTF. CDR3 nucleotides: TGCGCCAGCAGCTTGGAACAGGGCAACTATGGCTACACCTTC. Combining the CDR3 with reference TRBV5-1 and TRBJ1-2 gives the whole variable domain KAGVTQTPRYLIKTRGQQVTLSCSPISGHRSVSWYQQTPGQGLQFLFEYFSETQRNKGNFPGRFSGRQFSNSRSEMNVSTLELGDSALYLCASSLEQGNYGYTFGSGTRLTVV.